This TCR beta chain emerged from a study of T cell responses to AZD1222 COVID-19 vaccine. Whole-study results and caveats: Spike was spanned by vaccine-associated CD4 TCRs, which were dominant at 160-218 and 743-854.

On this clone itself: What it recognizes is unknown.

Data came from immunoSEQ multiplex PCR; TCRdb stores just in-frame clones and leaves some out. The sample has about 140,000 clones, around 90% seen once. Germline V gene sequence: CDR1 PRHDT, CDR2 FYEKMQ (reference sequence). The CDR3 loop spans 12 amino acids. Trimming took 3 bases from V and 9 from J, leaving 9 bases between them. The V gene is TRBV13, the J gene TRBJ2-1; D is unresolved. This receptor was obtained from an adult who received the AZD1222 COVID-19 vaccine. Source: peripheral blood, taken 28 days after the second AZD1222 dose. For the CDR3, the DNA is TGTGCCAGCAGCTTTTCTAGAGGTGAGCAGTTCTTC. Its protein product is CASSFSRGEQFF.